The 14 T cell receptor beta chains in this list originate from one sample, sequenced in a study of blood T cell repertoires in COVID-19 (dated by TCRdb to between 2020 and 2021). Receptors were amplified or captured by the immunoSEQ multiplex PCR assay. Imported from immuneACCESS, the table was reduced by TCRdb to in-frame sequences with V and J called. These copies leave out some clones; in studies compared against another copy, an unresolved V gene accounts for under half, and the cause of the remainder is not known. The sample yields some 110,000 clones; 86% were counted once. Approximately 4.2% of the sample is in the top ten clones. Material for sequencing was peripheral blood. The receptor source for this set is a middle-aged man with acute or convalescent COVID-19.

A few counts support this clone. The CDR3, as DNA: TGTGCCAGCAATTCTTGGACAGGACTAACCTACGAGCAGTACTTC. Encoded protein: CASNSWTGLTYEQYF. The chain links TRBV6-5 to TRBJ2-7; the D gene is possibly TRBD1 (7 bases). The germline V and J ends were trimmed by 7 bases and 2 bases, with 18 bases remaining between them. CDR3 size: 15 residues. Germline lookup yields CDR1 MNHEY and CDR2 SVGAGI.

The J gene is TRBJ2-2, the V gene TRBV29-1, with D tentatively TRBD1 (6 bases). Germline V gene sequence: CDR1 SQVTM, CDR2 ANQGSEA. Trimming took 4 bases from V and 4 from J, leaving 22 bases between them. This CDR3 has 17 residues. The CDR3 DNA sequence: TGCAGCGTTGGGACTCCAAGGGGGACCCTTGGCACCGGGGAGCTGTTTTTT. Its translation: CSVGTPRGTLGTGELFF.

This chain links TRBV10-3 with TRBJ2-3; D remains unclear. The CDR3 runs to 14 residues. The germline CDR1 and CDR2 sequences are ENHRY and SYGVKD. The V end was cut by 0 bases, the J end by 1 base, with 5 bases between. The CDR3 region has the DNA TGTGCCATCAGTGAGTCTACAGGCACAGATACGCAGTATTTT. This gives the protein CAISESTGTDTQYF.

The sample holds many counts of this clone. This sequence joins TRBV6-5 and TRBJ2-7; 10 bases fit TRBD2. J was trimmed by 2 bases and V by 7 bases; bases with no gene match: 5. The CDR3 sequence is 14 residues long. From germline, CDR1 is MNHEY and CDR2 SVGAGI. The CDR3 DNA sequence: TGTGCCAGCACAGCGGGGGGGGCCACCTACGAGCAGTACTTC. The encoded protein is CASTAGGATYEQYF.

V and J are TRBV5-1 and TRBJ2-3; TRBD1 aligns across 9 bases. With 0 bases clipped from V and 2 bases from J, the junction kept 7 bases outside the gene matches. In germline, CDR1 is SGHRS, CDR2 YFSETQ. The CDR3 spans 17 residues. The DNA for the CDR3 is TGCGCCAGCAGCTTGGGAGTGGGGACAGGGTACACAGATACGCAGTATTTT. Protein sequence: CASSLGVGTGYTDTQYF.

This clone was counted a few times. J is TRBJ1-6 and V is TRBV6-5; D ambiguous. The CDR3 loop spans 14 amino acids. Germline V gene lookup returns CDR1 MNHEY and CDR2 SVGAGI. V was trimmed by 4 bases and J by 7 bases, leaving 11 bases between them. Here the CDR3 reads CASSSAQANSPLHF. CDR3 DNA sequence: TGTGCCAGCAGTTCGGCCCAGGCAAATTCACCCCTCCACTTT.

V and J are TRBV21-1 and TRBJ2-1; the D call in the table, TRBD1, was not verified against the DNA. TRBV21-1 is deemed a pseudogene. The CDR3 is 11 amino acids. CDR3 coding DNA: TGTGCCAGCATCCAGGGGAATGAGCAGTTCTTC. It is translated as CASIQGNEQFF.

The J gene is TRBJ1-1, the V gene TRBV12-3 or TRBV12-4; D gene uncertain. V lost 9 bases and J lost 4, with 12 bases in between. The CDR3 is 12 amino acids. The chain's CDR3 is CARGRGSTEAFF. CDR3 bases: TGTGCCAGGGGTCGAGGGAGCACTGAAGCTTTCTTT.

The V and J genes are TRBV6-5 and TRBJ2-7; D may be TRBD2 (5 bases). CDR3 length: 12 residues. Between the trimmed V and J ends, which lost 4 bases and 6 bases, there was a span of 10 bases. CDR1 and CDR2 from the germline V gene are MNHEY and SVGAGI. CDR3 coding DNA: TGTGCCAGCAGTTGGTCCGGGGTCGAGCAGTACTTC. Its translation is CASSWSGVEQYF.

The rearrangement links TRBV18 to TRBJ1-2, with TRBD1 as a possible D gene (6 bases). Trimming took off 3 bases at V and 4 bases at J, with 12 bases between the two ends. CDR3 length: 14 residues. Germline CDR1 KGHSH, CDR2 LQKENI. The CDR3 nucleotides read TGTGCCAGCTCACCTTCGACAGGCCGCTATGGCTACACCTTC. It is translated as CASSPSTGRYGYTF.

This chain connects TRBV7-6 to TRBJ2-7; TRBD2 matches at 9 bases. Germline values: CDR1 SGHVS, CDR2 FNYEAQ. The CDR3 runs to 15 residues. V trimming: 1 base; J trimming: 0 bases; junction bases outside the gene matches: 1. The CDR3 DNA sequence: TGTGCCAGCAGCTTAGTAGCGGGGGCCTCCTACGAGCAGTACTTC. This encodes CASSLVAGASYEQYF.

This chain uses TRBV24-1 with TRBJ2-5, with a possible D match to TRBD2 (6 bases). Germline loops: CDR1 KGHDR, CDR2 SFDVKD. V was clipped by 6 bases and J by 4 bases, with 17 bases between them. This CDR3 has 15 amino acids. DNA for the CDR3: TGTGCCACCAGTTCATTGGAGGGACTCGGAGAGACCCAGTACTTC. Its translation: CATSSLEGLGETQYF.

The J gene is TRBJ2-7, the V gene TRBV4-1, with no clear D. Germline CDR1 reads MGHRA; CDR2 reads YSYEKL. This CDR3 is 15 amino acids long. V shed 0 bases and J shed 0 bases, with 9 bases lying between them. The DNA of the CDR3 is TGCGCCAGCAGCCAAGAAGACACCCACTCCTACGAGCAGTACTTC. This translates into CASSQEDTHSYEQYF.

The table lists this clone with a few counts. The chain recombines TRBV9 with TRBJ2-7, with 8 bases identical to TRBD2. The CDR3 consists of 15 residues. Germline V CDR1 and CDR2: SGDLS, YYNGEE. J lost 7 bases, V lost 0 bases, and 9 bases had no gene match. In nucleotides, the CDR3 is TGTGCCAGCAGCGTAGACGGGAGGGCCTTTGAAGAGCAGTACTTC. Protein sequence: CASSVDGRAFEEQYF.